This T cell receptor beta chain stems from a study of shared clonotypes between healthy human individuals. Across the whole study: For every donor, three CD4 naive, three CD4 memory, two CD8 naive and one CD8 memory plates were used.

Trimming removed 5 bases from V and 1 base from J, with 14 bases in between. This CDR3 region has 15 residues. Germline V gene lookup returns CDR1 SGHAT and CDR2 FQDESV (reference sequence). Donors had no recently reported acute infections or vaccinations and were HIV-negative. Original analysis: ImmunoSEQ sequences covered only the junction and lacked quality scores; filtering therefore differed. Libraries were prepared by immunoSEQ multiplex PCR; TCRdb keeps only in-frame clonotypes and omits some of them. The DNA gave D and trimming, while V, J and clone size come from that table. Among roughly 330,000 clones listed, around two thirds were seen once.

The J gene is TRBJ1-2, the V gene TRBV11-1; D possibly corresponds to TRBD1 (6 bases). Material for sequencing was memory CD4+ T cells sorted from blood. Subset indicated: CD45RA-negative fraction. The clonotype was recovered from a man aged 25 to 45 in good health. This CDR3 is CASSPRTDSNYGYTF. For the CDR3, the DNA is TGTGCCAGCAGCCCTCGGACAGATAGTAACTATGGCTACACCTTC. The full variable domain, in which reference TRBV11-1 and TRBJ1-2 provide the parts outside the CDR3, is EAEVAQSPRYKITEKSQAVAFWCDPISGHATLYWYRQILGQGPELLVQFQDESVVDDSQLPKDRFSAERLKGVDSTLKIQPAELGDSAMYLCASSPRTDSNYGYTFGSGTRLTVV.